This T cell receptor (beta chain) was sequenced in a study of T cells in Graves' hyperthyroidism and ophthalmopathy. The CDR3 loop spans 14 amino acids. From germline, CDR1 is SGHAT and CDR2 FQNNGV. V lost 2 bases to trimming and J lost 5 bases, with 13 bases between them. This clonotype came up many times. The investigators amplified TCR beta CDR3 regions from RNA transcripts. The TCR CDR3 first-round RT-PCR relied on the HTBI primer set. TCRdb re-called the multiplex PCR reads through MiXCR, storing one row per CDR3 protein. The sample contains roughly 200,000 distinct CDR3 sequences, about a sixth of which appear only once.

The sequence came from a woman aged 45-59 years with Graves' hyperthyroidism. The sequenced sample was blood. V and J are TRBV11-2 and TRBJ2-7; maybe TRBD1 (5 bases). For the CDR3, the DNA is TGTGCCAGCAGCTTAATTGTCAGGGTGGACGAGCAGTACTTC. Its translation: CASSLIVRVDEQYF.